One and the same sample provided the 2 T cell receptor beta chains below, sequenced in a study of T cell changes during pregnancy in multiple sclerosis. Clones were read by immunoSEQ multiplex PCR, and TCRdb kept only the in-frame ones, dropping some. Of 75,000 to 95,000 clones listed, approximately 93% are singletons. This specimen was peripheral blood, taken in the second trimester of pregnancy. The source of these receptors is a female donor with multiple sclerosis, enrolled in a pregnancy study.

The CDR3 bases are TGTGCCGGGCAGGGGGGTTTTCGTGGTCTCACAGATACGCAGTATTTT. Its translation: CAGQGGFRGLTDTQYF. This sequence joins TRBV7-2 and TRBJ2-3; D might be TRBD1 (7 bases). The CDR3 spans 16 residues. The V gene lost 11 bases and the J gene lost 2 bases, with 23 bases spanning the gap. Germline V gene sequence: CDR1 SGHTA, CDR2 FQGNSA.

The chain is built from TRBV5-1 and TRBJ1-2; TRBD1 agrees at 8 bases. CDR1 and CDR2 from the germline V gene are SGHRS and YFSETQ. The CDR3 contains 12 residues. With V trimmed by 3 bases and J by 6 bases, 1 base remained unmatched. The DNA of the CDR3 is TGCGCCAGCAGCTCGACAGGGGATGGCTACACCTTC. It codes for CASSSTGDGYTF.